Reported below is one T cell receptor beta chain. The antigen it binds to is not known. Per-base qualities were not stored, and no clone one base away is much larger. High-throughput TCR beta sequencing profiled peripheral blood CD8+ and CD4+ T cells from healthy donors, Susac syndrome patients and multiple sclerosis patients. Multiple sclerosis controls were treatment-naive patients with stable or active relapsing-remitting disease fulfilling revised McDonald criteria. Bulk CD8+ and CD4+ T cells were purified by magnetic negative isolation, whereas CD8+ TEMRA cells were enriched by FACS. Blood was collected in EDTA tubes and processed within 24 hours, with PBMCs isolated through density gradient centrifugation. PBMCs intended for TCR sequencing were frozen in liquid nitrogen and were later thawed in a 37 degrees C water bath. The sorted or isolated CD4+, CD8+ and CD8+ TEMRA cells had a purity of 90% or higher.

The data were taken from a study of CD8 T cells in Susac syndrome (dated by TCRdb to between 2018 and 2021). General notes on the study: Repertoire sequencing was used to test whether CD8+ T cell activation and differentiation in Susac syndrome was antigen driven. What the authors observed across the whole study: The study acknowledged that relatively few individuals were included in the TCR sequencing and HLA analysis.

CDR1 SGHAT and CDR2 FQNNGV were looked up in the germline V gene. There are 15 amino acids in the CDR3, from cysteine to phenylalanine inclusive. Only CDR3 DNA remains: 45 bases, in frame from the first base. V drops 5 bases and J drops 0 bases, leaving 12 bases in between. RNA was extracted with the RNeasy kit and roughly 0.45 to 1 ug was reverse transcribed using random hexamers. The immunoSEQ multiplex PCR assay, which covers 54 Vbeta and 13 Jbeta segments, was used to amplify TCR beta CDR3 regions. Bias from PCR amplification was corrected by using a synthetic template baseline for primer optimization and for computational correction. The source study handled its data this way. Reads were annotated to V, D and J genes according to IMGT and were analyzed with immunoSEQ Analyzer, with only productive sequences retained. Clonality was computed as one minus Shannon entropy normalized by log2 of the number of productive unique sequences. For each patient and control, public and private clones were evaluated among the 100 most prevalent clones. Clones were defined as Susac-specific when absent from the healthy and MS cohorts, from approximately 1,100 published viral clones and from other ImmuneACCESS disease sequences. Starting from the raw public reads, TCRdb applied fastp trimming at Q25, assembled clones with MiXCR and retained in-frame beta chains. Identical CDR3 proteins give one entry, which carries the most common genes and DNA. TCRdb's processing, not the authors', yielded these V and J calls. The sample yields about 210,000 distinct CDR3 sequences; 95% were counted once. 0.085% to 0.095% of the sample rests with the top ten.

This chain is built from TRBV11-2 and TRBJ2-3, with a weak D call of TRBD2 (6 bases match). Sample: CD4+ T cells from PBMCs. This TCR derives from a human donor with multiple sclerosis. The CDR3 region: CASSPMSGSTDTQYF. The nucleotide sequence is given as TGTGCCAGCAGCCCCATGAGCGGGAGCACAGATACGCAGTATTTT.